This T cell receptor beta chain comes out of a study of control samples from healthy donors and cancer patients. This clone has a single count. Here immunoSEQ multiplex PCR was the method, and the copy in TCRdb shows in-frame clones only, minus some. Among 20,000 to 25,000 clones listed, about 85% were seen once. Germline assignment: CDR1 MNHEY and CDR2 SMNVEV (reference sequence). The CDR3 sequence is 17 residues long. V trimming: 3 bases; J trimming: 4 bases; junction bases outside the gene matches: 5. This receptor was obtained from a man aged 60 to 69 with head and neck cancer. The chain has TRBV27 and TRBJ1-6; 11 bases line up with TRBD1. Sequencing was carried out using PBMCs. Here the CDR3 DNA reads TGTGCCAGCAGTTTGCGGGGACAGGGGGGTTATAATTCACCCCTCCACTTT. Protein sequence: CASSLRGQGGYNSPLHF.